Listed below are T cell receptor beta chains from one sample, sequenced in a study of OX40 agonist ivuxolimab in advanced cancers. Produced via immunoSEQ multiplex PCR; TCRdb's table is partial and in-frame only. The top ten clones hold about 0.51% of a sample with about 73,000 clones, about 93% of them seen once. Source: CD4+ or CD8+ T cells sorted from blood, taken in a trial of the OX40 agonist ivuxolimab. The origin of the receptors is an adult with an advanced solid tumor such as melanoma, head and neck, liver or kidney cancer. CDR3s leave out the opening cysteine and the closing phenylalanine or tryptophan.

TRBV4-2	TRBJ2-5	ASSQELGGGGETQY
TRBV9	TRBJ2-1	ASSVETYNEQF
TRBV10-3	TRBJ1-5	AISESWGDQPQH
TRBV4-1	TRBJ2-6	ASSQPPGLTVKSGANVLT
TRBV5-1	TRBJ2-1	ASSLARRANNEQF
TRBV27	TRBJ2-7	ASSLKWNYEQY
TRBV30	TRBJ1-2	AWSVLRAGYGYT
TRBV30	TRBJ2-7	AWNDSGRAHEQY
TRBV7-8	TRBJ2-7	ASSLDPSSYEQY
TRBV11-2	TRBJ2-3	ASSPSTDTQY
TRBV5-4	TRBJ2-1	ASSTTAGAYNEQF
TRBV11-3	TRBJ2-2	ASSLLAVSGELF
TRBV27	TRBJ2-7	ASSFASASPYEQY
TRBV4-2	TRBJ2-5	ASSQDQGPEGEETQY
TRBV28	TRBJ2-1	ASSSYRDFDEQF
TRBV6-6	TRBJ1-3	ASRGGSGNTIY
TRBV7-3	TRBJ2-3	ASSLSPSGRADTQY
TRBV4-1	TRBJ1-5	ASSLGLGGNQPQH
TRBV2	TRBJ1-5	ASSVNQANSNQPQH
TRBV4-3	TRBJ2-2	ASSQDQRRRTTGFNGGELF
TRBV6-4	TRBJ2-7	ASETGRERPYEQY
TRBV2	TRBJ2-5	ASSPTSGITQY
TRBV11-3	TRBJ2-3	ASSPDVSTDTQY
TRBV10-1	TRBJ2-7	ASSRGLAEPSYEQY
TRBV6-5	TRBJ1-4	ASGVLANEKLF
TRBV5-1	TRBJ2-3	ASSLVGLNTDTQY
TRBV9	-	ASSPRSGSDEQY
TRBV30	TRBJ2-7	AWSANIGKDEQY
TRBV28	TRBJ2-7	ASTTLAGGPNEQY
TRBV28	TRBJ2-1	ASSPGGAGNEQF
TRBV30	TRBJ2-6	AWSSTGAGANVLT
TRBV7-3	TRBJ2-2	ASSFGGRGTGELF
TRBV27	TRBJ1-2	ASSLQGDYGYT
TRBV7-2	TRBJ1-3	ASSIQSSGNTIY
TRBV30	TRBJ2-2	AWRNREGTGELF
TRBV6-5	TRBJ2-7	ASRRGAAGNGEQY
TRBV7-6	TRBJ2-1	ASSPTRAYNEQF
TRBV7-3	TRBJ2-7	ASSLLAGTGYEQY
TRBV6-1	TRBJ2-7	ASARGEAYEQY
TRBV10-3	TRBJ2-2	AISIAGGTGELF
TRBV19	TRBJ1-1	ASQAGTDMNTEAF
TRBV6-1	TRBJ1-3	ASNMGAGNTIY
TRBV19	TRBJ2-2	ASSLREGRTGELF
TRBV6-5	TRBJ2-7	ASSYSTGFPYEQY
TRBV15	TRBJ2-7	ATGTGGFGEQY
TRBV27	TRBJ2-3	ASAWGRLSTDTQY
TRBV20-1	TRBJ1-2	STKENYGYT
TRBV20-1	TRBJ1-2	RDGTWGYT
TRBV9	TRBJ2-1	ASSEGPEDNEQF
TRBV27	TRBJ2-3	ASSLNRGRADTQY
TRBV5-6	TRBJ2-1	ASSRESGQF
TRBV18	TRBJ1-5	ASSPSQNQPQH
TRBV7-9	TRBJ2-2	ASSPATSYTGELF
TRBV19	TRBJ2-1	ASKRLGYEQF
TRBV9	TRBJ2-7	ASSVTQAGGYDEQY
TRBV7-2	TRBJ2-3	ASSSWGARELGTDTQY
TRBV13	TRBJ1-4	ASSPKGQGIGEKLF